Detailed here is one T cell receptor beta chain. Its antigen is currently unknown. Treatment specified: approximately 9-day PBMC culture with coronavirus spike peptide pools or control peptides (ViraFEST assay). Scientists separated out CD4+ T cells through negative selection following 10 days in culture. This entry is derived from a study of vaccination and CD4 T cells after COVID-19. The CDR3 length is 13 residues. The germline gives CDR1 MNHEY, CDR2 SMNVEV (reference sequence). V was shortened by 2 bases and J by 8 bases, with 11 bases between the two germline ends. Oncomine TCR Beta short-read sequencing was applied to DNA from cultured CD4+ T cells. It was cultured CD4+ T cells from which genomic DNA was extracted. TCRdb fed the PCR reads into MiXCR, producing one record per CDR3 protein. The data hold about 16,000 distinct CDR3 sequences, with around half observed a single time.

The chain recombines TRBV27 with TRBJ2-3, with D perhaps matching TRBD2 (5 bases). The TCR was taken from a human donor who had recovered from COVID-19. The sample consisted of CD4+ T cells from blood, cultured in vitro, taken before SARS-CoV-2 vaccination. Written as DNA, the CDR3 is TGTGCCAGCAGTTTAGGGAGCAGCGGTACGCAGTATTTT. Translation gives CASSLGSSGTQYF.